Below, one TCR beta chain is given with its context. Its antigen is not known. The data derive from a study of identical twins. Study-wide points: Abundant beta clonotypes from cord blood bore fewer insertions; memory repertoires lacked this pattern. Out-of-frame alpha sequences shared by twins showed excess low generation probability.

This CDR3 region has 13 residues. Trimming removed 5 bases at V and 6 bases at J, with 13 bases between. CDR1 is SGHTA and CDR2 is FQGNSA in the germline V gene. A single record per CDR3 protein comes from TCRdb applying MiXCR to the 5' RACE reads. The sample contains around 480,000 distinct CDR3 sequences, 11% to 15% of which appear only once. These records were also assigned to another study, of yellow fever vaccine responses in identical twins. As reported in that work: Each twin's T cell response to the vaccine was reported to look partly convergent and partly personalized.

The sequence was collected from a woman under 30 in good health. Sequencing used CD4+ T cells sorted from blood. V gene TRBV7-2 combines with J gene TRBJ1-1; D is undetermined. CDR3 nucleotide sequence: TGTGCCAGCAGCCTATACGTAATCCCTGAAGCTTTCTTT. Encoded protein: CASSLYVIPEAFF.